This T cell receptor beta chain was recorded in a study of T cell responses to AZD1222 COVID-19 vaccine. Overall study findings and caveats: Per reports, nearly half of all spike-specific TCRs target regions that are unmutated in variants. Spike was spanned by vaccine-associated CD4 TCRs, with dominance at 160-218 and 743-854. Baseline seropositivity characterized only a handful of AZD1222 recipients. Recipients of two AZD1222 doses showed rising Spike-specific TCR breadth and depth.

Sequencing used immunoSEQ multiplex PCR; TCRdb keeps in-frame clones, though not all of them. Here the sample spans 120,000 or so clones, around 89% being singletons. About this clone: Its antigen remains unknown.

The CDR3 is 14 amino acids. V lost 5 bases and J lost 0, with 8 bases in between. Germline V lookup: CDR1 SGHNT, CDR2 YENEEA. The rearrangement joins TRBV11-3 to TRBJ1-3; no definite D call. The receptor was derived from an adult in good health. The source was peripheral blood, collected on day 0 of MenACWY control vaccination. This CDR3 reads CASSPVSSGNTIYF. The CDR3 DNA reads as TGTGCCAGCAGCCCAGTAAGCTCTGGAAACACCATATATTTT.